This TCR beta chain comes out of a study of blood T cells in healthy people across ages. Whole-study results and caveats: When one million T cells were used, diversity estimates were thought to be underestimates.

A second roughly 6 to 11 cycle PCR used barcoded and J-beta primers. Each of the cDNA molecules was tagged by a template-switch adaptor with 12 random nucleotides. TCRdb re-called the 5' RACE reads with MiXCR, one entry per CDR3 protein. The sample yields 380,000 or so distinct CDR3 sequences, about half seen once. In the case of this clonotype: Its target is not known.

Germline V gene lookup returns CDR1 LGHDT and CDR2 YNNKEL (reference sequence). CDR3 size: 16 residues. Trimming left V 7 bases short and J 0 bases short, with 17 bases between. This TCR was sampled from a man aged 55 to 69 in good health. This chain links TRBV3-1 with TRBJ2-3; D perhaps matches TRBD1 (7 bases). The sequencing input was blood. The CDR3 sequence is CASTRGTPSSTDTQYF. Here the CDR3 DNA reads TGTGCCAGCACCAGGGGGACTCCTTCTAGCACAGATACGCAGTATTTT.